This TCR beta chain came from a study of T cells in Graves' hyperthyroidism and ophthalmopathy. With 1 base clipped from V and 6 bases from J, the junction kept 3 bases outside the gene matches. The CDR3 covers 15 residues. Germline loops: CDR1 SNHLY, CDR2 FYNNEI. This clonotype was recorded many times. Aged 18 to 65, the patients had hyperthyroidism that was newly diagnosed and had lasted under 2 months. Reasons for excluding patients were uncontrolled infection, other autoimmune disease, pregnancy or lactation. RNA transcripts gave rise to amplified TCR beta CDR3 regions. When the TCR CDR3 underwent first-round RT-PCR, the HTBI primer set was used. Using its own MiXCR run on the multiplex PCR reads, TCRdb lists one record per CDR3 protein. Among more than 550,000 distinct CDR3 sequences listed, 17% were seen once.

Sequencing was performed on blood. The gene calls are TRBV2 and TRBJ1-4, with 9 bases aligning to TRBD1. This TCR was recovered from a man aged 45-65 years with Graves' hyperthyroidism. In nucleotides, the CDR3 is TGTGCCAGCAGTGAAGAGTGGACAGGGGATGAAAAACTGTTTTTT. It codes for CASSEEWTGDEKLFF.